The subject of this entry is one T cell receptor beta chain. This clonotype was detected a few times. There is no known antigen for this receptor. Per-base quality was not reported, and no clone a single base away is much larger than it. The library was built by means of RACE. TCRdb lists the instrument as NextSeq 500. During library preparation, unique molecular identifiers were attached to individual cDNA molecules so that TCRs could be counted quantitatively and reproducibly. From each blood RNA sample, both TCR alpha and TCR beta chains were sequenced. Turning to the authors' computational methods: The median number of TCRs per sample was roughly 98,000, ranging from roughly 23,224 to 700,000. The Decombinator software suite was used to annotate the V, J and CDR3 of the TCR reads. Every sample was subsampled to the same number of TCRs (28,000) for the PS versus PT1 abundance plots. TCRs were defined as expanded if absent before sensitization and observed at least eight times at the 2-week time point. TCRdb's own reprocessing of the public reads used fastp at Q25 and MiXCR and kept productive beta chains. CDR3 protein sequences are deduplicated, and each keeps its most common genes and DNA. What appears here as the V and J calls and clone size reflects TCRdb's work, not the paper's. For this sample the table gives approximately 350,000 distinct CDR3 sequences, of which approximately 6.3% were detected only once. The top ten constitute 7.5% to 8.5% of the sample.

The data originate from a study of human T cells and chemical hapten exposure (dated by TCRdb to 2020 to 2022). Concerning the study at large: For sensitization, 2% DPC in acetone was applied to a roughly 2 cm by roughly 2 cm area of upper inner arm skin. Throughout the study period of roughly 24 weeks, patients also received therapeutic DPC doses to the scalp every week. Patch tests used Finn chambers with 0.01% DPC on the upper back, scored after 6 days by International Contact Dermatitis Research Group standards. The patient cohort, mostly female, included alopecia areata with under or over 50% scalp involvement, alopecia totalis and alopecia universalis. Libraries were pooled for sequencing, and variation in per-sample TCR yields was attributed mainly to small differences in library volumes within the pool. The study tracked peripheral blood TCR repertoire changes in vivo during primary and secondary sensitization to the hapten diphenylcyclopropenone (DPC) in alopecia patients. Blood samples were taken from patients before sensitization (week 0) and then at 2, 6 and about 24 weeks after DPC sensitization. Around 30 alopecia patients provided blood for TCR sequencing at one to four time points (pre-sensitization, 2, 6 and 24 weeks). General findings and caveats noted by the study authors: Alopecia, a presumed autoimmune disease, was present in all patients, so the immune response of the patients might differ from that of healthy individuals. Compared with pre-sensitization or healthy control sets, expanded TCRs formed significantly more large CDR3 similarity clusters, which is consistent with antigen-driven responses. Patch test score was positively correlated with the number of PT1 expanded TCRs, with significance at thresholds 8, 16 and 32 but not at 4. DPC sensitization did not change how many TCRs were above 1 in 1000 frequency, and no evidence was found of alterations in global repertoire structure. After repeated subsampling, changes were observed in the strength of the expansion versus patch-test correlation and in the threshold at which the correlation became significant.

Reading the label with the study, this specimen's time point is: patch test 1, 2 weeks after DPC sensitization. The treatment or condition label of this sample denotes: therapeutic diphenylcyclopropenone sensitization with weekly scalp DPC. At each patch-test visit, blood was drawn before the patch test was applied. To be eligible, patients had to be aged 18 to 70, diagnosed with alopecia and judged suitable for DPC therapy, while pregnant patients were excluded. Total RNA was isolated from unfractionated whole blood collected in Tempus Blood RNA tubes. The sequencing used whole blood, collected in connection with sensitization to the hapten diphenylcyclopropenone (DPC). The TCR was taken from a woman aged 18-29 years with alopecia areata. Some clones in this sample may be carry-over from other donors' samples.

The DNA sequence follows: TGTGCCAGCAGGGCAGAGAACACTGAAGCTTTCTTT. It translates to CASRAENTEAFF. The chain joins TRBV27 to TRBJ1-1; the D gene assignment is ambiguous. Taken from the germline V gene (reference sequence), the CDR1 and CDR2 loops are MNHEY and SMNVEV. The junction shows trimming of 6 bases on V and 1 base on J, plus 6 bases between the germline ends. The CDR3 holds 12 amino acids from the cysteine to the phenylalanine. Of the read, only the CDR3 DNA is kept; its 36 bases are in frame from base 1.